This TCR beta chain originates from a study of radiation and T cells in renal cell carcinoma. The assay was immunoSEQ multiplex PCR, and TCRdb's table has in-frame clones only and misses some. Here the sample spans roughly 150,000 clones, roughly 90% being singletons. This sample's time point: blood 2 weeks post-SBRT. Treatment in this sample: 15 Gy SBRT to primary tumor, nephrectomy 4 weeks later. Radiation-treated patients gave blood at baseline, week 2 and week 4. Clear cell pathology was present in this patient's renal cell carcinoma. General study points: Top tumor clonotypes rose in blood 2 weeks post-radiation, then contracted.

Trimming cost V 2 bases and J 2 bases, with 10 bases left between them. Germline values: CDR1 SGHTA, CDR2 FQGNSA. The CDR3 runs 15 residues. As to this clone: The target antigen is unknown.

This chain uses TRBV7-2 with TRBJ1-3; perhaps TRBD1 as D (5 bases). Sequenced here: blood, sampled from a patient whose treatment included radiotherapy and nephrectomy. This clonotype originated in a woman aged 45-59 years with renal cell carcinoma. CDR3 DNA: TGTGCCAGCAGCTTACAGGGTGGCCCTGGAAACACCATATATTTT. It encodes CASSLQGGPGNTIYF.